A selection of T cell receptor beta chains follows, all from one sample in a study of technical replicates of blood from a few donors. TCRdb keeps only in-frame clones here, not all; method: immunoSEQ multiplex PCR. The sample records some 60,000 clones, approximately 94% being singletons. Sequenced: PBMCs. Every receptor here comes from a human donor in good health. Some clones in this sample may be carry-over from other donors' samples. Each CDR3 is given with its conserved first and last residue. The D gene is left open where the match is weak. Only part of the rows carry a size: once, few, many, or a class if the clone is expanded.

v_gene	j_gene	d_gene	abundance	CDR3aa	CDR3nt
TRBV5-1	TRBJ1-4	TRBD1	.	CASSATGGYEKLFF	TGCGCCAGCAGTGCGACAGGGGGCTATGAAAAACTGTTTTTT
TRBV18	TRBJ2-7	TRBD2	.	CASSPSGLAGGEQYF	TGTGCCAGCTCACCATCAGGACTAGCGGGAGGAGAGCAGTACTTC
TRBV2	TRBJ1-2	.	.	CASSDRGEYGYTF	TGTGCCAGCAGTGACCGGGGAGAATATGGCTACACCTTC
TRBV6-4	TRBJ2-2	.	.	CASSDLGQSLNTGELFF	TGTGCCAGCAGTGACCTCGGACAGAGCCTGAACACCGGGGAGCTGTTTTTT
TRBV11-2	TRBJ2-7	.	.	CASSFGSSYEQYF	TGTGCCAGCAGCTTCGGGAGTTCCTACGAGCAGTACTTC
TRBV19	TRBJ1-4	.	.	CASSIDALDRTTNEKLFF	TGTGCCAGTAGTATAGATGCCCTGGACAGAACGACTAATGAAAAACTGTTTTTT
TRBV16	TRBJ1-4	TRBD1	.	CASSQGQGAVGEKLFF	TGTGCCAGCAGCCAAGGACAGGGGGCCGTAGGTGAAAAACTGTTTTTT
TRBV9	TRBJ2-3	TRBD2	.	CASSSRTSGGSRSYTDTQYF	TGTGCCAGCAGCTCTCGGACTAGCGGGGGAAGCCGATCTTACACAGATACGCAGTATTTT
TRBV9	TRBJ2-7	.	.	CASSVGEGFYEQYF	TGTGCCAGCAGCGTAGGAGAGGGATTTTACGAGCAGTACTTC
TRBV20-1	TRBJ2-5	.	.	CSVERQETQYF	TGCAGTGTTGAGAGACAAGAGACCCAGTACTTC
TRBV7-9	TRBJ2-1	TRBD2	.	CAGGLAGGGEQFF	TGTGCCGGCGGACTAGCGGGGGGTGGTGAGCAGTTCTTC
TRBV11-2	TRBJ1-4	.	.	CASSNSPWEKLFF	TGTGCCAGCAGTAACAGCCCTTGGGAAAAACTGTTTTTT
TRBV5-1	TRBJ2-1	TRBD1	.	CASSLDPGQAFYNEQFF	TGCGCCAGCAGCTTAGACCCGGGACAGGCCTTCTACAATGAGCAGTTCTTC
TRBV6-1	TRBJ1-1	TRBD1	.	CASSGTANTEAFF	TGTGCCAGTTCCGGGACAGCGAACACTGAAGCTTTCTTT
TRBV4-3	TRBJ2-7	TRBD1	.	CASSQIQGAAQYF	TGCGCCAGCAGCCAGATACAGGGGGCCGCGCAGTACTTC
TRBV7-6	TRBJ2-7	TRBD1	.	CASSLTGTGRNEQYF	TGTGCCAGCAGCTTAACCGGGACAGGTCGTAACGAGCAGTACTTC
TRBV4-3	TRBJ2-3	TRBD2	.	CASSHTLAGRTDTQYF	TGCGCCAGCAGCCACACACTAGCGGGAAGGACAGATACGCAGTATTTT
TRBV11-3	TRBJ1-5	.	.	CASSPRGGDWPQHF	TGTGCCAGCAGCCCGAGGGGGGGGGATTGGCCCCAGCATTTT
TRBV5-1	TRBJ2-5	.	.	CASSLSTYQETQYF	TGCGCCAGCAGCTTGTCGACATACCAAGAGACCCAGTACTTC
TRBV30	TRBJ2-3	.	.	CAWRSRGGTDTQYF	TGTGCCTGGAGAAGTAGGGGAGGTACAGATACGCAGTATTTT
TRBV27	TRBJ2-7	TRBD1	.	CASSSYGQGANEQYF	TGTGCCAGCAGTTCCTATGGACAGGGGGCCAACGAGCAGTACTTC
TRBV10-3	TRBJ2-1	TRBD2	.	CAIRPAGSSYNEQFF	TGTGCCATCAGACCAGCGGGGAGCTCCTACAATGAGCAGTTCTTC
TRBV9	TRBJ2-1	.	.	CASAYHNEQFF	TGTGCCAGCGCCTATCACAATGAGCAGTTCTTC
TRBV5-1	TRBJ2-3	.	once	CASRGGFTDTQYF	TGCGCCAGCAGGGGGGGTTTCACAGATACGCAGTATTTT
TRBV11-3	TRBJ2-3	TRBD2	.	CASSLGGGGYTDTQYF	TGTGCCAGCAGCTTAGGAGGCGGGGGATACACAGATACGCAGTATTTT
TRBV5-1	TRBJ2-3	TRBD1	.	CASGDRGQLDTQYF	TGCGCCAGCGGAGACAGGGGGCAATTAGATACGCAGTATTTT
TRBV4-2	TRBJ2-1	TRBD1	.	CASSLSRDRGYNEQFF	TGTGCCAGCAGCCTGTCCCGGGACAGGGGTTACAATGAGCAGTTCTTC
TRBV7-6	TRBJ2-7	TRBD2	once	CASSTEPGTSGGSSYEQYF	TGTGCCAGCAGCACCGAACCGGGGACTAGCGGGGGGTCCTCCTACGAGCAGTACTTC
TRBV5-5	TRBJ2-3	.	.	CASSLAGYTDTQYF	TGTGCCAGCAGCTTGGCGGGGTACACAGATACGCAGTATTTT
TRBV11-2	TRBJ2-7	TRBD1	.	CASSPDRVDQYF	TGTGCCAGCAGCCCCGACAGGGTCGACCAGTACTTC
TRBV5-4	TRBJ2-1	TRBD2	.	CASSLVGLAGGREFF	TGTGCCAGCAGCTTGGTGGGACTAGCGGGGGGGAGGGAGTTCTTC
TRBV6-4	TRBJ2-7	TRBD2	few	CARTRRVGREGEQYF	TGTGCCAGAACTCGTAGGGTGGGACGGGAGGGAGAGCAGTACTTC
TRBV14	TRBJ1-1	TRBD1	.	CASSQVMGQLNTEAFF	TGTGCCAGCAGCCAAGTTATGGGACAGTTGAACACTGAAGCTTTCTTT
TRBV5-4	TRBJ1-2	.	.	CASSLEQAADYGYTF	TGTGCCAGCAGCTTGGAACAGGCCGCCGACTATGGCTACACCTTC
TRBV2	TRBJ1-4	.	.	CASSVEGNEKLFF	TGTGCCAGCAGTGTGGAGGGTAATGAAAAACTGTTTTTT
TRBV27	TRBJ2-1	TRBD1	.	CASSLTGYSYNEQFF	TGTGCCAGCAGTCTGACAGGGTATAGTTACAATGAGCAGTTCTTC
TRBV2	TRBJ2-5	.	.	CASGRDSQETQYF	TGTGCCAGCGGGCGCGACAGCCAAGAGACCCAGTACTTC
TRBV6-1	TRBJ2-5	.	.	CASTELVMETQYF	TGTGCCAGCACCGAACTGGTGATGGAGACCCAGTACTTC
TRBV13	TRBJ1-3	.	.	CASSQEGGGNTIYF	TGTGCCAGCAGCCAAGAGGGAGGAGGAAACACCATATATTTT
TRBV6-5	TRBJ2-2	TRBD1	once	CASRQGANTGELFF	TGTGCCAGCAGACAGGGGGCTAACACCGGGGAGCTGTTTTTT
TRBV11-2	TRBJ2-1	.	.	CASSLGGVTYNEQFF	TGTGCCAGCAGCTTGGGGGGAGTAACCTACAATGAGCAGTTCTTC
TRBV7-6	TRBJ1-1	.	.	CASSLDGHQNTEAFF	TGTGCCAGCAGCTTAGATGGACATCAGAACACTGAAGCTTTCTTT
TRBV19	TRBJ2-1	TRBD2	.	CASTTSGSSYNEQFF	TGTGCCAGCACGACTAGCGGGAGCTCCTACAATGAGCAGTTCTTC
TRBV4-1	TRBJ2-4	.	.	CASSQDAWDIVSAKNIQYF	TGCGCCAGCAGCCAAGATGCTTGGGACATAGTATCAGCCAAAAACATTCAGTACTTC
TRBV5-4	TRBJ2-6	TRBD2	once	CASSLEAGYVLTF	TGTGCCAGCAGCTTGGAAGCGGGATACGTCCTGACTTTC
TRBV5-1	TRBJ1-6	.	.	CASSLLGAESPLHF	TGCGCCAGCAGCTTGCTGGGGGCGGAATCACCCCTCCACTTT
TRBV10-3	TRBJ2-7	TRBD1	.	CAISRQGSYEQYF	TGTGCCATCAGTCGACAGGGATCCTACGAGCAGTACTTC
TRBV2	TRBJ2-3	.	.	CASRRMADTQYF	TGTGCCAGCAGGCGGATGGCAGATACGCAGTATTTT
TRBV27	TRBJ2-7	.	.	CASSSTGYRSYEQYF	TGTGCCAGCAGTTCTACAGGGTATCGGTCCTACGAGCAGTACTTC
TRBV9	TRBJ2-1	TRBD2	.	CASSVRLAGGSEQFF	TGTGCCAGCAGCGTGAGACTAGCGGGGGGATCTGAGCAGTTCTTC
TRBV19	TRBJ2-1	.	.	CASSITGEGPNNEQFF	TGTGCCAGTAGTATCACGGGGGAAGGTCCCAACAATGAGCAGTTCTTC
TRBV29-1	TRBJ2-5	.	.	CSVEDNFRAQYF	TGCAGCGTTGAAGATAACTTTCGCGCCCAGTACTTC
TRBV29-1	TRBJ1-2	TRBD1	.	CSVEDRGDRGYGYTF	TGCAGCGTTGAAGATCGCGGGGACAGGGGCTATGGCTACACCTTC
TRBV11-2	TRBJ2-7	TRBD2	.	CASTSGLAGTSSYEQYF	TGTGCCAGCACGTCCGGACTAGCGGGCACAAGCTCCTACGAGCAGTACTTC
TRBV6-5	TRBJ1-2	TRBD1	.	CASSYSRQGNYGYTF	TGTGCCAGCAGTTACTCGAGACAGGGGAACTATGGCTACACCTTC